Following are 31 T cell receptor beta chains from one sample sequenced in a study of blood T cell repertoires in COVID-19. This table comes from immunoSEQ multiplex PCR, and its TCRdb copy is limited to in-frame clones, with some not included. The sample records approximately 100,000 clones, more than 90% being singletons. The sample consisted of peripheral blood. These TCRs come from an older man with acute or convalescent COVID-19.

This chain joins TRBV5-8 and TRBJ1-5; D is undetermined. V was pared by 7 bases and J by 3 bases, with 11 bases between. CDR1 is SGHTS and CDR2 is YDEGEE in the germline V gene. This CDR3 is built from 13 residues. The DNA for the CDR3 is TGTGCCAGCGGCTCAGGATTCAATCAGCCCCAGCATTTT. It specifies CASGSGFNQPQHF. The whole variable domain, filled in from reference TRBV5-8 and TRBJ1-5, reads EAGVTQSPTHLIKTRGQQATLRCSPISGHTSVYWYQQALGLGLQFLLWYDEGEERNRGNFPPRFSGRQFPNYSSELNVNALELEDSALYLCASGSGFNQPQHFGDGTRLSIL.

The V call is TRBV6-2 or TRBV6-3, the J call TRBJ2-7; D might be TRBD2 (5 bases). Germline V lookup: CDR1 MNHEY, CDR2 SVGEGT. V shed 2 bases and J shed 3 bases, with 8 bases lying between them. This CDR3 is built from 13 residues. Here the CDR3 DNA reads TGTGCCAGCAGTTACGGGGAGTACTACGAGCAGTACTTC. It translates to CASSYGEYYEQYF.

The V gene is TRBV7-3, the J gene TRBJ1-1; D is ambiguous. CDR1 is SGHTA, CDR2 FQGTGA, per germline. V was clipped by 4 bases and J by 3 bases, with 9 bases between them. CDR3 length equals 13 residues. The CDR3 DNA sequence: TGTGCCAGCAGCTCAGACACGTACACTGAAGCTTTCTTT. Translating gives CASSSDTYTEAFF.

CDR3 loop: CASSLVAGLNEKLFF. The CDR3, as DNA: TGTGCCAGCAGCTTGGTGGCGGGGCTCAATGAAAAACTGTTTTTT. The chain uses TRBV7-9 and TRBJ1-4; maybe TRBD1 (5 bases). Trimming stripped 3 bases from V and 5 bases from J, with 13 bases between. This CDR3 has 15 residues. Germline V CDR1 and CDR2: SEHNR, FQNEAQ (reference sequence).

The rearrangement joins TRBV11-3 to TRBJ2-5, with a weak D call TRBD1 (8 bases). The V end was cut by 6 bases, the J end by 5 bases, with 16 bases between. Germline lookup yields CDR1 SGHNT and CDR2 YENEEA. The CDR3 contains 14 residues. The CDR3 protein is CASSLRGRGETQYF. In nucleotides, the CDR3 is TGTGCCAGCAGTCTCAGGGGGCGGGGGGAGACCCAGTACTTC.

CDR3 bases: TGTGCCACCAGCACGATGAGGTCCGCTAGCGGGAGGGGGGTCAATGAGCAGTTCTTC. Protein: CATSTMRSASGRGVNEQFF. The genes are TRBV15 and TRBJ2-1; 12 bases match TRBD2. This CDR3 contains 19 residues. Germline V gene lookup returns CDR1 LNHNV and CDR2 YYDKDF (reference sequence). With V trimmed by 4 bases and J by 6 bases, 16 bases remained unmatched. Based on the CDR3 plus reference TRBV15 and TRBJ2-1, the full variable domain is DAMVIQNPRYQVTQFGKPVTLSCSQTLNHNVMYWYQQKSSQAPKLLFHYYDKDFNNEADTPDNFQSRRPNTSFCFLDIRSPGLGDTAMYLCATSTMRSASGRGVNEQFFGPGTRLTVL.

V is TRBV11-1 and J is TRBJ1-2; TRBD1 matches 8 bases. The CDR3 loop spans 12 amino acids. V gave up 5 bases and J gave up 7 bases; unmatched junction bases: 3. Germline V lookup: CDR1 SGHAT, CDR2 FQDESV (reference sequence). As DNA, the CDR3 is TGTGCCAGCAGCCCGGACAGGGTTGGCTACACCTTC. Translating gives CASSPDRVGYTF.

V usage is TRBV19 and J usage is TRBJ1-6; 9 positions agree with TRBD1. The CDR3 is 15 residues long. The ends lost 6 bases at V and 9 bases at J; junction bases unmatched: 9. CDR1 and CDR2 from the germline V gene are LNHDA and SQIVND (reference sequence). CDR3 DNA: TGTGCCAGTAGCCGAACAGGGGGCTACTTTTCACCCCTCCACTTT. Translating gives CASSRTGGYFSPLHF.

The chain has TRBV10-2 and TRBJ1-2; 7 positions match TRBD1. The V segment lost 9 bases and the J segment 3 bases; nucleotides outside the gene matches: 4. The CDR3 has 12 amino acids. Germline CDR1 and CDR2: WSHSY and SAAADI. The CDR3 here is CASYGQDYGYTF. CDR3 DNA sequence: TGCGCCAGTTACGGACAGGACTATGGCTACACCTTC.

The chain employs TRBV18 and TRBJ1-2; D call uncertain. Germline CDR1 is KGHSH and CDR2 is LQKENI. This CDR3 region has 13 residues. Trimming took off 2 bases at V and 3 bases at J, with 7 bases between the two ends. The CDR3 reads CASSPSRDYGYTF. For the CDR3, the DNA is TGTGCCAGCTCACCATCCCGAGACTATGGCTACACCTTC. Full variable domain (remainder filled in from reference TRBV18 and TRBJ1-2): NAGVMQNPRHLVRRRGQEARLRCSPMKGHSHVYWYRQLPEEGLKFMVYLQKENIIDESGMPKERFSAEFPKEGPSILRIQQVVRGDSAAYFCASSPSRDYGYTFGSGTRLTVV.

V gene TRBV11-2 combines with J gene TRBJ2-3; the D is unclear. Trimming removed 0 bases from V and 2 bases from J, with 9 bases in between. The CDR3 totals 15 residues. Germline CDR1 reads SGHAT; CDR2 reads FQNNGV. This CDR3 reads CASSLDGQFTDTQYF. CDR3 nucleotide sequence: TGTGCCAGCAGCTTAGATGGGCAGTTCACAGATACGCAGTATTTT.

The CDR3 is CASSFGGGANEKLFF. The CDR3 bases are TGTGCCAGCAGTTTCGGGGGAGGGGCTAATGAAAAACTGTTTTTT. The J gene is TRBJ1-4, the V gene TRBV28, with D perhaps TRBD1 (5 bases). CDR1 MDHEN and CDR2 SYDVKM come from the germline V gene. The length of the CDR3 is 15 residues. The V gene lost 3 bases and the J gene lost 3 bases, with 11 bases spanning the gap.

Points on this clone: One junction end disagrees with the germline gene, perhaps due to a read error. The chain links TRBV27 to TRBJ1-5, with TRBD1 matching 7 bases. CDR1 and CDR2 (germline): MNHEY, SMNVEV (reference sequence). The CDR3 extends over 17 amino acids. The CDR3 DNA follows: TGTGCCAGCAGTCCAAGGACAGGTTCTATTAGCTATCAGCCCCAGCATTTT. It translates to CASSPRTGSISYQPQHF.

This clone has only one observation. The chain joins TRBV4-1 to TRBJ2-1; 7 nucleotides agree with TRBD2. Germline-derived CDR1 and CDR2 are MGHRA and YSYEKL. The ends lost 0 bases at V and 4 bases at J; junction bases unmatched: 3. The CDR3 contains 15 residues. The CDR3 loop reads CASSQDGGEYNEQFF. The CDR3 coding sequence is TGCGCCAGCAGCCAAGATGGGGGGGAGTACAATGAGCAGTTCTTC.

This chain joins TRBV18 and TRBJ1-1; D might be TRBD1 (5 bases). CDR3 length: 13 amino acids. Germline loops: CDR1 KGHSH, CDR2 LQKENI. Trimming took 3 bases from V and 11 from J, leaving 16 bases between them. CDR3 amino acids: CASSPTEGASAFF. CDR3 nucleotides: TGTGCCAGCTCACCCACCGAAGGGGCCTCTGCTTTCTTT.

The genes are TRBV6-2 or TRBV6-3 and TRBJ2-3; 12 nucleotides agree with TRBD2. Germline CDR1 MNHEY, CDR2 SVGEGT. The CDR3 sequence is 14 residues long. Trimming cost V 6 bases and J 3 bases; bases outside gene matches: 1. The CDR3 DNA is TGTGCCAGCAGCGGACTAGCGGGGACAGATACGCAGTATTTT. Translating it yields CASSGLAGTDTQYF.

The genes are TRBV27 and TRBJ1-5, with a tentative D call TRBD1 (6 bases). Trimming cost V 0 bases and J 4 bases, with 10 bases left between them. Per germline, CDR1 MNHEY and CDR2 SMNVEV (reference sequence). The CDR3 loop spans 15 amino acids. The CDR3 is CASSLSFRGNQPQHF. The DNA for the CDR3 is TGTGCCAGCAGTTTATCCTTCAGGGGAAATCAGCCCCAGCATTTT.

The CDR3 region is CASSSGDYGYTF. The CDR3 coding sequence is TGTGCCAGCAGTTCGGGGGACTATGGCTACACCTTC. The genes are TRBV6-6 and TRBJ1-2; D may be TRBD1 (5 bases). CDR1 MNHNY and CDR2 SVGAGI come from the germline V gene (reference sequence). The germline V and J ends were trimmed by 4 bases and 3 bases, with 6 bases remaining between them. The CDR3 is 12 residues long.

This clone was detected only a few times. The chain joins TRBV12-3 or TRBV12-4 to TRBJ1-5; D might be TRBD1 (5 bases). V was shortened by 1 base and J by 11 bases, with 12 bases between the two germline ends. The CDR3 covers 13 residues. This CDR3 reads CASSLGRGGAQHF. CDR3 nucleotides: TGTGCCAGCAGTTTAGGGAGGGGAGGGGCCCAGCATTTT.

V is TRBV19 and J is TRBJ1-6; D is unresolved. This CDR3 spans 18 amino acids. V was clipped by 2 bases and J by 0 bases, with 14 bases between them. Per germline, CDR1 LNHDA and CDR2 SQIVND (reference sequence). CDR3 loop: CASSIQAPTSSYNSPLHF. CDR3 bases: TGTGCCAGTAGTATACAGGCGCCGACGAGCTCCTATAATTCACCCCTCCACTTT. The full variable domain, with the rest looked up from reference TRBV19 and TRBJ1-6, is DGGITQSPKYLFRKEGQNVTLSCEQNLNHDAMYWYRQDPGQGLRLIYYSQIVNDFQKGDIAEGYSVSREKKESFPLTVTSAQKNPTAFYLCASSIQAPTSSYNSPLHFGNGTRLTVT.

This sequence joins TRBV28 and TRBJ2-5, with 11 bases identical to TRBD1. The junction had 14 bases not matched to a gene; V was cut back by 4 bases and J by 1 base. The CDR3 contains 19 residues. From germline, CDR1 is MDHEN and CDR2 SYDVKM. CDR3 residues: CASSSGQGAYGSGQETQYF. CDR3 sequence (DNA): TGTGCCAGCAGTTCCGGACAGGGGGCGTATGGAAGCGGCCAAGAGACCCAGTACTTC.

The chain carries TRBV28 and TRBJ1-2; 7 bases are shared with TRBD1. Unmatched junction bases numbered 8, after V lost 5 bases and J lost 2 bases. Germline V gives CDR1 MDHEN, CDR2 SYDVKM. The CDR3 has 15 amino acids. The CDR3 is CASSPEDRPNYGYTF. CDR3 nucleotides: TGTGCCAGCAGTCCGGAGGACAGGCCAAACTATGGCTACACCTTC.

This clone has a single count. The chain couples TRBV3-1 (or the pseudogene TRBV3-2) to TRBJ1-3, with no clear D. Deletions cut 4 bases from V and 6 bases from J, with 7 bases between. This CDR3 is 12 amino acids long. Germline values: CDR1 LGHDT, CDR2 YNNKEL (reference sequence). The CDR3 DNA follows: TGTGCCAGCAGCCGTGAGCCAAACACCATATATTTT. Protein: CASSREPNTIYF.

This chain joins TRBV9 and TRBJ2-3; D is unresolved. The CDR3 is 14 amino acids. The germline V gene has CDR1 SGDLS and CDR2 YYNGEE. Trimming removed 6 bases from V and 2 bases from J, with 13 bases in between. The DNA of the CDR3 is TGTGCCAGCACCCTGACTGGAAACACAGATACGCAGTATTTT. Amino acids: CASTLTGNTDTQYF.

This clone has only one observation. V usage is TRBV27 and J usage is TRBJ1-2; D is possibly TRBD1 (5 bases). Trimming shortened V by 2 bases and J by 2 bases, and 12 bases separated the two germline ends. This CDR3 has 15 residues. The germline gives CDR1 MNHEY, CDR2 SMNVEV (reference sequence). CDR3 DNA sequence: TGTGCCAGCAGTTTAGGTCAGGGCGGCAACTATGGCTACACCTTC. Its translation: CASSLGQGGNYGYTF.

The chain is built from TRBV2 and TRBJ2-1; TRBD2 matches 11 bases. The ends lost 8 bases at V and 4 bases at J; junction bases unmatched: 4. The CDR3 consists of 14 residues. Germline loops: CDR1 SNHLY, CDR2 FYNNEI. CDR3 DNA sequence: TGTGCCAGCGGAACTAGCGGGAGTTACAATGAGCAGTTCTTC. Translated: CASGTSGSYNEQFF.

This chain uses TRBV28 with TRBJ2-7; 9 nucleotides agree with TRBD2. The J segment lost 4 bases and the V segment lost 3 bases, leaving 7 bases of the junction unmatched. Germline V gene sequence: CDR1 MDHEN, CDR2 SYDVKM. The CDR3 is 15 residues long. The DNA of the CDR3 is TGTGCCAGCAGTTTTCAGGCGGGAGGGTTTTACGAGCAGTACTTC. This gives the protein CASSFQAGGFYEQYF.

As concerns this clone: The junction differs from germline at one of its ends, possibly a read error. The chain links TRBV7-7 to TRBJ2-5, with TRBD2 matching 15 bases. This CDR3 has 17 residues. CDR1 and CDR2 (germline): SSHAT, FNYEAQ (reference sequence). The chain's CDR3 is CASSFGLAGGGRETQYF. The DNA for the CDR3 is TGTGCTAGCAGCTTCGGACTAGCGGGAGGGGGTAGGGAGACCCAGTACTTC. The variable domain in full, completed from reference TRBV7-7 and TRBJ2-5, reads GAGVSQSPRYKVTKRGQDVTLRCDPISSHATLYWYQQALGQGPEFLTYFNYEAQPDKSGLPSDRFSAERPEGSISTLTIQRTEQRDSAMYRCASSFGLAGGGRETQYFGPGTRLLVL.

The chain carries TRBV10-2 and TRBJ1-1; no clear D. Germline lookup yields CDR1 WSHSY and CDR2 SAAADI. The CDR3 contains 13 residues. V shed 3 bases and J shed 5 bases, with 10 bases lying between them. The CDR3 sequence: CASSEGRKTEAFF. The CDR3 DNA sequence: TGCGCCAGCAGTGAAGGGAGGAAGACTGAAGCTTTCTTT.

The chain has TRBV27 and TRBJ2-7; D possibly corresponds to TRBD2 (5 bases). V was clipped by 6 bases and J by 0 bases, with 15 bases between them. CDR1 is MNHEY, CDR2 SMNVEV, per germline (reference sequence). This CDR3 has 15 residues. CDR3 sequence: CASRLSGGFSYEQYF. DNA of the CDR3: TGTGCCAGCAGGCTGAGCGGAGGCTTCTCCTACGAGCAGTACTTC.

V and J are TRBV12-3 or TRBV12-4 and TRBJ2-5, with D possibly matching TRBD2 (5 bases). V shed 3 bases and J shed 4 bases, with 9 bases lying between them. The CDR3 loop spans 13 amino acids. CDR3 DNA sequence: TGTGCCAGCAGTTTCCCCGAGGGAGAGACCCAGTACTTC. It is translated as CASSFPEGETQYF.